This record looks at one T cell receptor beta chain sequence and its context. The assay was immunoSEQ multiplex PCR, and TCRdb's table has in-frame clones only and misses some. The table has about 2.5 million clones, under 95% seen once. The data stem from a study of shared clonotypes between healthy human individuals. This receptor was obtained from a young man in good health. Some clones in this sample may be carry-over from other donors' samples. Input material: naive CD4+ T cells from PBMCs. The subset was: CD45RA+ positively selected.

The CDR3 region has the DNA TGTGCCAGCAGAGAAAGGAACTACGAGCAGTACTTC. Protein: CASRERNYEQYF. The chain uses TRBV2 and TRBJ2-7; D remains unclear. The CDR3 extends over 12 amino acids. The V end lost 6 bases, the J end lost 3 bases, and 9 bases lay between the germline ends. Germline CDR1 and CDR2: SNHLY and FYNNEI.